This paragraph covers one T cell receptor (beta chain) sequence. This sample was included in a study of blood T cell repertoires in COVID-19. The wider study: Material from acute and convalescent COVID-19 was sourced from the United States, Italy and Spain. The analysed material was cDNA or gDNA that came from T cells, B-cell-depleted T cells, or PBMCs.

As handled by the study authors: Amplification of reference gene primers was used by the study to estimate nucleated cell counts. Libraries were prepared by immunoSEQ multiplex PCR; TCRdb keeps only in-frame clonotypes and omits some of them. Clonal size and the V and J genes are those of that table, whereas D and trimming came from the DNA. The sample holds 150,000 to 200,000 clones, 87% seen once. This receptor was identified in a human donor in a cohort sampled during active COVID-19. Sample: peripheral blood.

The CDR3 nucleotides are TGTGCCACCGGTGGTGGCAGGTCGAATTCACCCCTCCACTTT. Translation gives CATGGGRSNSPLHF. The chain combines TRBV27 with TRBJ1-6; D uncertain. Germline assignment: CDR1 MNHEY and CDR2 SMNVEV (reference sequence). The V end was cut by 10 bases, the J end by 7 bases, with 17 bases between. The CDR3 extends over 14 amino acids.